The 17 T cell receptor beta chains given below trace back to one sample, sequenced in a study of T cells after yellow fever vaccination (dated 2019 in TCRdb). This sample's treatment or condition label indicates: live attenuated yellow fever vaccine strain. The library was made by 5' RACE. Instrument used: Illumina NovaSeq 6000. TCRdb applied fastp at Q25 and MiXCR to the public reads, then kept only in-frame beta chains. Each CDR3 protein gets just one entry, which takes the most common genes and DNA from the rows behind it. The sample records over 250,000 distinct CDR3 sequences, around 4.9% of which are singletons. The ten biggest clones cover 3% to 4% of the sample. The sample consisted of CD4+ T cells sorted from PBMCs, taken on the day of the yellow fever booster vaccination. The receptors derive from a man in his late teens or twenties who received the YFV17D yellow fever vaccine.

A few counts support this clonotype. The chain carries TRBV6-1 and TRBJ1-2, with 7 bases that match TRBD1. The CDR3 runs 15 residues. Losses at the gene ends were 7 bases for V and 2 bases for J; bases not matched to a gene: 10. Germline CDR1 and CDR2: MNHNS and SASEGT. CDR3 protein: CASTEQGLGNYGYTF. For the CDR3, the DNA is TGTGCCAGCACCGAACAGGGGCTGGGGAACTATGGCTACACCTTC.

CDR3 DNA: TGTGCCAGCAGCGTAGATGGGAGAGGTGACTCTAACTATGGCTACACCTTC. Translation: CASSVDGRGDSNYGYTF. The V gene is TRBV9, the J gene TRBJ1-2; D gene ambiguous. The V end was cut by 0 bases, the J end by 0 bases, with 15 bases between. CDR1 SGDLS and CDR2 YYNGEE come from the germline V gene. This CDR3 is 17 amino acids long.

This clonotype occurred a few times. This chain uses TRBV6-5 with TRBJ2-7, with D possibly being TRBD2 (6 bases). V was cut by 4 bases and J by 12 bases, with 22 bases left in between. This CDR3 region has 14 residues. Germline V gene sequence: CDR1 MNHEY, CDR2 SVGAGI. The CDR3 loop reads CASSFVAGSSVWYF. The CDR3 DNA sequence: TGTGCCAGCAGTTTCGTCGCGGGGTCGTCTGTATGGTACTTC.

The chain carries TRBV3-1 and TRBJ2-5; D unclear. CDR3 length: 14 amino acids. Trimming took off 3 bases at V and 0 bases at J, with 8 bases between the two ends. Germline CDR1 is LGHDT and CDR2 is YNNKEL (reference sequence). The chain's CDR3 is CASSQGSNQETQYF. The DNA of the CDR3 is TGTGCCAGCAGCCAGGGCAGCAACCAAGAGACCCAGTACTTC.

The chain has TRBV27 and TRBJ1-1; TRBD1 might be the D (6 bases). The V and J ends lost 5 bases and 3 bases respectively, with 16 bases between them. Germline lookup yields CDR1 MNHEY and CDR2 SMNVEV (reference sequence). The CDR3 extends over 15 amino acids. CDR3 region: CASSRNRALDTEAFF. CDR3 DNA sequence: TGTGCCAGCAGTAGGAACAGGGCGCTGGACACTGAAGCTTTCTTT.

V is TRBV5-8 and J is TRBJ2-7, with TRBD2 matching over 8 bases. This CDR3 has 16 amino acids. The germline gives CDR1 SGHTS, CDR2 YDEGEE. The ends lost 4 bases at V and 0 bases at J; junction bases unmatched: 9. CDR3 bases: TGTGCCAGCAGCACGGGGGGGTCTCATAGCTCCTACGAGCAGTACTTC. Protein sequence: CASSTGGSHSSYEQYF.

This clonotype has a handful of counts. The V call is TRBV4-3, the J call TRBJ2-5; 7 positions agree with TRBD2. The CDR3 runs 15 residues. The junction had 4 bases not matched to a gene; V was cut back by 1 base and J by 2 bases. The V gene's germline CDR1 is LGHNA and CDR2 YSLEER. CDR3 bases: TGCGCCAGCAGCCAAGCAGGAGCGGGGCAAGAGACCCAGTACTTC. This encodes CASSQAGAGQETQYF.

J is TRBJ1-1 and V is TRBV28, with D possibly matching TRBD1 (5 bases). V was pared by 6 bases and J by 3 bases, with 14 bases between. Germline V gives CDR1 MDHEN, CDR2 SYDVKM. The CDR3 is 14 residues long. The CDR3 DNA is TGTGCCAGCAGCCCTGCGTCGGGGGACACTGAAGCTTTCTTT. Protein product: CASSPASGDTEAFF. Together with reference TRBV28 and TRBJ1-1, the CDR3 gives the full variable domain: DVKVTQSSRYLVKRTGEKVFLECVQDMDHENMFWYRQDPGLGLRLIYFSYDVKMKEKGDIPEGYSVSREKKERFSLILESASTNQTSMYLCASSPASGDTEAFFGQGTRLTVV.

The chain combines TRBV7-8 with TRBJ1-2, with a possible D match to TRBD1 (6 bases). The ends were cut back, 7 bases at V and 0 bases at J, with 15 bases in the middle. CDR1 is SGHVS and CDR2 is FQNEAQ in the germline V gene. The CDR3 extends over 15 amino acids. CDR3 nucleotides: TGTGCCAGCACCAGACGACAGGCTACTAACTATGGCTACACCTTC. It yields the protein CASTRRQATNYGYTF.

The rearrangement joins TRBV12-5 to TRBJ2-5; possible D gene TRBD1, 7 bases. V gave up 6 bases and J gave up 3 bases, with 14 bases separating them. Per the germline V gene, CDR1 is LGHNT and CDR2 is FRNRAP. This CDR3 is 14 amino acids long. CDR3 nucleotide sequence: TGTGCTAGTGGCCGGGGGCAGGGGGAAGAGACCCAGTACTTC. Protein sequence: CASGRGQGEETQYF.

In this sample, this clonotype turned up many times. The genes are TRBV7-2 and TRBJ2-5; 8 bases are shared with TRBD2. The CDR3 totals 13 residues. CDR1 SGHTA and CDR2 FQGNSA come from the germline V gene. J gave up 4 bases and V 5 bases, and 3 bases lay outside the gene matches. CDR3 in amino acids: CASSRGGPETQYF. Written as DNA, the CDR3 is TGTGCCAGCAGCCGGGGGGGCCCAGAGACCCAGTACTTC.

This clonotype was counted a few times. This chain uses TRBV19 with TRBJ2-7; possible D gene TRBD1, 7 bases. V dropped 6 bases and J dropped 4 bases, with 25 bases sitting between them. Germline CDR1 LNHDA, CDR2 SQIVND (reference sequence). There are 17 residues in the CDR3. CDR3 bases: TGTGCCAGTAGCAACCCCACCGGAGGGGGCGTTCAATACGAGCAGTACTTC. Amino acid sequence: CASSNPTGGGVQYEQYF.

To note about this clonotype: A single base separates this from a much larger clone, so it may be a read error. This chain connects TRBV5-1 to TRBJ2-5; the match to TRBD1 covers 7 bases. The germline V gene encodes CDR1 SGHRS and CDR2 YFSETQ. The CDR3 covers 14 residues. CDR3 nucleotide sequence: TGCGCCAGCAGCCCCGGGACAGTCCAAGAGACCCAGAACTTC. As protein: CASSPGTVQETQNF.

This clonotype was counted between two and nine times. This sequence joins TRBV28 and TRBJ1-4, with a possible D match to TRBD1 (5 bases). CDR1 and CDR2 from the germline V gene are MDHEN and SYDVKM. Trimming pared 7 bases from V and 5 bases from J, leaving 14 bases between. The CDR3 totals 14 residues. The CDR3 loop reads CASISFGGNEKLFF. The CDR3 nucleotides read TGTGCCAGCATTTCATTTGGGGGGAATGAAAAACTGTTTTTT.

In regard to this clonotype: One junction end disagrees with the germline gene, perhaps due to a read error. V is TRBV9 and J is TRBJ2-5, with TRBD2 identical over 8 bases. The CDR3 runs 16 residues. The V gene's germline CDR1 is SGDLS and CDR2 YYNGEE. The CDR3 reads CASSLGVAGTEETLYF. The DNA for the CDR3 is TGTGCCAGCAGCCTTGGGGTAGCGGGGACGGAAGAGACCCTGTACTTC.

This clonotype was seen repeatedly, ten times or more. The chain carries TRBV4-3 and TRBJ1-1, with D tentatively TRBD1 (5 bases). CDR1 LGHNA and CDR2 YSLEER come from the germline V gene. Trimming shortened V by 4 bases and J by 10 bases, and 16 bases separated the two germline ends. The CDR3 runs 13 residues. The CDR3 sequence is CASSPEVRVGAFF. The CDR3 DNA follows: TGCGCCAGCAGCCCCGAGGTCAGGGTCGGAGCTTTCTTT.

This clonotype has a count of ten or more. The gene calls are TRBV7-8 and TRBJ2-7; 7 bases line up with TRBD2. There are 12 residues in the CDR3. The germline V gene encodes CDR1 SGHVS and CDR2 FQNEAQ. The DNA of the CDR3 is TGTGCCAGCAGCCTAGCGGCAAACGAGCAGTACGTC. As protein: CASSLAANEQYV.